These 19 T cell receptor beta chains share one sample of origin, sequenced in a study of blood T cell repertoires in COVID-19 (TCRdb year 2020). Libraries came from the immunoSEQ multiplex PCR assay. In its TCRdb copy, this immuneACCESS table keeps in-frame sequences only and misses some clones. Where compared with another copy, unresolved V genes explain less than half of these, and the others have no known cause. In all, the sample holds approximately 160,000 clones, and more than 80% of those were seen once. Roughly 2.1% of the sample goes to the ten largest clones. The source material was peripheral blood. The receptors were gathered from a woman between 55 and 75 years old with COVID-19, enrolled during active disease.

The J gene is TRBJ1-1, the V gene TRBV10-3, with 7 nucleotides matching TRBD1. CDR1 and CDR2 (germline): ENHRY, SYGVKD. This CDR3 has 13 amino acids. The ends lost 8 bases at V and 5 bases at J; junction bases unmatched: 8. In nucleotides, the CDR3 is TGTGCCATCGGGCCAGGGGGGAGGACTGAAGCTTTCTTT. Translated, it gives CAIGPGGRTEAFF.

This clone showed up just once. The rearrangement uses TRBV10-3 and TRBJ2-7, with D maybe TRBD1 (6 bases). The CDR3 is 16 residues long. Germline CDR1 is ENHRY and CDR2 is SYGVKD. Trimming cost V 1 base and J 5 bases, with 18 bases left between them. In nucleotides, the CDR3 is TGTGCCATCAGTGAGTTTAAAACAGGGTCGGGCCACGAGCAGTACTTC. It is translated as CAISEFKTGSGHEQYF.

V gene TRBV6-5 combines with J gene TRBJ1-1, with 8 positions matching TRBD1. The CDR3 length is 14 residues. Losses at the gene ends were 6 bases for V and 1 base for J; bases not matched to a gene: 4. CDR1 and CDR2 from the germline V gene are MNHEY and SVGAGI. CDR3 amino acids: CASSQDRANTEAFF. The CDR3 region has the DNA TGTGCCAGCAGCCAGGACAGGGCGAACACTGAAGCTTTCTTT.

The CDR3, as DNA: TGTGCCTGGACCTCGACTAGCGGGGCCTACGAGCAGTACTTC. It codes for CAWTSTSGAYEQYF. The gene calls are TRBV30 and TRBJ2-7, with 11 bases that match TRBD2. Trimming at V came to 4 bases and at J to 2 bases, leaving 4 bases not matched to a gene. Germline CDR1 GTSNPN, CDR2 SVGIG (reference sequence). The CDR3 is 14 amino acids.

This clone was detected once. The chain combines TRBV6-2 or TRBV6-3 with TRBJ2-5; D is perhaps TRBD1 (6 bases). V lost 4 bases and J lost 5, with 11 bases in between. The germline CDR1 and CDR2 sequences are MNHEY and SVGEGT. The CDR3 runs 13 residues. DNA for the CDR3: TGTGCCAGCAGTTTCCCAGGGGTGGAGACCCAGTACTTC. Translated: CASSFPGVETQYF.

This clone was counted a single time. This rearrangement joins TRBV28 to TRBJ1-2, with no clear D. This CDR3 is built from 13 residues. CDR1 is MDHEN, CDR2 SYDVKM, per germline. V lost 3 bases and J 5 bases, leaving 10 bases between the germline ends. CDR3 nucleotide sequence: TGTGCCAGCAGTTTGATGGAGCGGTATGGCTACACCTTC. Translation gives CASSLMERYGYTF.

The chain recombines TRBV5-4 with TRBJ2-7, with TRBD1 matching over 7 bases. This CDR3 is 15 amino acids long. Germline lookup yields CDR1 SGHNT and CDR2 YYREEE (reference sequence). V was clipped by 4 bases and J by 5 bases; unmatched bases: 12. In DNA, the CDR3 is TGTGCCAGCAGCCATAAAAACAGGGGTGGAAACGAGCAGTACTTC. Translation: CASSHKNRGGNEQYF.

In its sample, this clone was seen once. This chain joins TRBV12-5 and TRBJ2-7, with 8 bases identical to TRBD2. Germline CDR1 LGHNT, CDR2 FRNRAP. CDR3 size: 12 residues. Losses at the gene ends were 5 bases for V and 6 bases for J; bases not matched to a gene: 3. Here the CDR3 DNA reads TGTGCTAGTGGTCCTCGGGGGGGCGAGCAGTACTTC. Translating gives CASGPRGGEQYF.

V usage is TRBV3-1 (or the pseudogene TRBV3-2) and J usage is TRBJ1-5, with D unclear. The CDR3 has 17 residues. The V and J ends lost 3 bases and 2 bases respectively, with 17 bases between them. Germline values: CDR1 LGHDT, CDR2 YNNKEL (reference sequence). This CDR3 reads CASSHPRGELGNQPQHF. In DNA form, the CDR3 reads TGTGCCAGCAGCCATCCCCGCGGGGAGCTCGGCAATCAGCCCCAGCATTTT.

CDR3 coding DNA: TGCAGCGTTGAAGAAGGGGGATTAAACACTGAAGCTTTCTTT. Translated, it gives CSVEEGGLNTEAFF. The rearrangement links TRBV29-1 to TRBJ1-1, with a possible D match to TRBD1 (6 bases). V lost 0 bases and J 2 bases, leaving 10 bases between the germline ends. The CDR3 extends over 14 amino acids. Germline V gene sequence: CDR1 SQVTM, CDR2 ANQGSEA.

This clone has just one count. The V and J genes are TRBV19 and TRBJ2-7; 8 bases are a match to TRBD2. Looked up from germline, CDR1 is LNHDA and CDR2 is SQIVND (reference sequence). CDR3 length: 16 residues. The V segment lost 5 bases and the J segment 3 bases; nucleotides outside the gene matches: 12. This CDR3 is CASSSRGSGALYEQYF. The CDR3 region has the DNA TGTGCCAGTAGTTCCCGGGGTAGCGGGGCTCTCTACGAGCAGTACTTC.

The chain employs TRBV7-6 and TRBJ2-7; D might be TRBD2 (6 bases). The CDR3 spans 15 residues. Germline V gene data show CDR1 as SGHVS and CDR2 as FNYEAQ. V lost 5 bases, J lost 13 bases, and 27 bases lay in between. CDR3 in amino acids: CASSQQTSQLGVQYF. CDR3 bases: TGTGCCAGCAGCCAACAGACTAGTCAACTAGGGGTCCAATACTTC.

The chain uses TRBV7-9 and TRBJ1-4, with TRBD1 identical over 9 bases. The CDR3 consists of 17 residues. Looked up from germline, CDR1 is SEHNR and CDR2 is FQNEAQ (reference sequence). V shed 5 bases and J 3 bases; nucleotides not matched to a gene: 10. The CDR3 loop is CASSQGTGLFSNEKLFF. CDR3 bases: TGTGCCAGCAGCCAAGGGACAGGGCTGTTCTCTAATGAAAAACTGTTTTTT.

Written as DNA, the CDR3 is TGTGCCAGCAGCTTAGCGCGGGGGCGGAGGACTGAAGCTTTCTTT. Protein: CASSLARGRRTEAFF. The chain employs TRBV7-2 and TRBJ1-1, with D perhaps TRBD1 (6 bases). With 0 bases removed from V and 5 bases from J, the gap between germline ends came to 13 bases. CDR1 SGHTA and CDR2 FQGNSA come from the germline V gene. This CDR3 comprises 15 residues.

This clone was picked up one time. The chain carries TRBV18 and TRBJ1-4; 9 nucleotides match TRBD1. The V segment lost 3 bases and the J segment 11 bases; nucleotides outside the gene matches: 13. From germline, CDR1 is KGHSH and CDR2 LQKENI. The CDR3 loop spans 16 amino acids. This chain's CDR3 is CASSPNVGQGSSKLFF. CDR3 nucleotides: TGTGCCAGCTCACCGAATGTGGGACAGGGATCGTCGAAACTGTTTTTT.

This chain joins TRBV18 and TRBJ2-7, with 8 bases matching TRBD2. Germline assignment: CDR1 KGHSH and CDR2 LQKENI. The junction had 8 bases not matched to a gene; V was cut back by 2 bases and J by 5 bases. The CDR3 is 15 residues long. The CDR3: CASSPRRGVGDEQYF. The CDR3, as DNA: TGTGCCAGCTCACCAAGGCGGGGGGTCGGGGACGAGCAGTACTTC.

A single count supports this clone. CDR3 sequence: CASSVAGYGYTF. CDR3 DNA sequence: TGTGCCAGCAGTGTGGCAGGGTATGGCTACACCTTC. The chain combines TRBV7-2 with TRBJ1-2, with a weak D call TRBD1 (5 bases). Per germline, CDR1 SGHTA and CDR2 FQGNSA. Deletions cut 6 bases from V and 5 bases from J, with 10 bases between. This CDR3 comprises 12 residues.

This clone was seen a single time. The chain uses TRBV4-2 and TRBJ1-2; a possible D gene is TRBD1 (6 bases). With 0 bases removed from V and 0 bases from J, the gap between germline ends came to 8 bases. The CDR3 totals 15 residues. Germline CDR1 and CDR2: LGHNA and YNFKEQ. CDR3 residues: CASSQDWDTNYGYTF. In DNA form, the CDR3 reads TGTGCCAGCAGCCAAGACTGGGACACTAACTATGGCTACACCTTC.

CDR3 sequence reads: CASSVGLYEQYF. DNA of the CDR3: TGTGCCAGCAGCGTTGGACTCTACGAGCAGTACTTC. The chain is built from TRBV7-2 and TRBJ2-7; D is perhaps TRBD2 (5 bases). Trimming removed 5 bases from V and 3 bases from J, with 8 bases in between. Germline CDR1 SGHTA, CDR2 FQGNSA. The CDR3 contains 12 residues. The variable domain in full, with the rest retrieved from reference TRBV7-2 and TRBJ2-7, is GAGVSQSPSNKVTEKGKDVELRCDPISGHTALYWYRQSLGQGLEFLIYFQGNSAPDKSGLPSDRFSAERTGGSVSTLTIQRTQQEDSAVYLCASSVGLYEQYFGPGTRLTVT.